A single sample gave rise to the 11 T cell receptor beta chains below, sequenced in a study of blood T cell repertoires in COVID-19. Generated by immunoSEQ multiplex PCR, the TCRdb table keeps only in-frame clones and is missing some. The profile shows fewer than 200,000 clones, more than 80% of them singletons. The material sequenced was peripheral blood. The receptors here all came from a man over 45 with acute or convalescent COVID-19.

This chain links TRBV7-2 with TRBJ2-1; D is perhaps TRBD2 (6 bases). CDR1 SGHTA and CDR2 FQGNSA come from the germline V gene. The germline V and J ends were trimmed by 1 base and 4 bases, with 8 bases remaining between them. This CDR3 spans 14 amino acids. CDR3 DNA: TGTGCCAGCAGCTTAGGACTAGTATACAATGAGCAGTTCTTC. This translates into CASSLGLVYNEQFF. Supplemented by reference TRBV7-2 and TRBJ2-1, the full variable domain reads GAGVSQSPSNKVTEKGKDVELRCDPISGHTALYWYRQSLGQGLEFLIYFQGNSAPDKSGLPSDRFSAERTGGSVSTLTIQRTQQEDSAVYLCASSLGLVYNEQFFGPGTRLTVL.

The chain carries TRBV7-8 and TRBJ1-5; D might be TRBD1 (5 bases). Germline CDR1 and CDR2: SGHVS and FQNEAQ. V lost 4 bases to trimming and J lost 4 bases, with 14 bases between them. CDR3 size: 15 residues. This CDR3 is CASSSLGGLNQPQHF. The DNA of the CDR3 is TGTGCCAGCAGCTCACTTGGGGGGTTAAATCAGCCCCAGCATTTT.

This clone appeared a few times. CDR3 sequence reads: CAWTSGTALVSGELFF. CDR3 bases: TGTGCCTGGACCTCAGGAACTGCCCTGGTATCGGGGGAGCTGTTTTTT. The chain joins TRBV30 to TRBJ2-2; D uncertain. The germline V gene has CDR1 GTSNPN and CDR2 SVGIG (reference sequence). The CDR3 has 16 amino acids. The V end lost 4 bases, the J end lost 8 bases, and 23 bases lay between the germline ends.

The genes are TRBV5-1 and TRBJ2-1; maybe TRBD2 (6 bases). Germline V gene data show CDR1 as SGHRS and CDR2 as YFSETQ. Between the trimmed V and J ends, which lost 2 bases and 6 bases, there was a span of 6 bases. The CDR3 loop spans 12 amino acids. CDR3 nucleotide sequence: TGCGCCAGCAGCTTCGGGGGCAATGAGCAGTTCTTC. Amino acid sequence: CASSFGGNEQFF.

CDR3 bases: TGTGCCAGCAGTTACACCGGACAGGGTAGCAATCAGCCCCAGCATTTT. This translates into CASSYTGQGSNQPQHF. The chain links TRBV6-6 to TRBJ1-5, with 8 bases lining up with TRBD1. The germline V gene has CDR1 MNHNY and CDR2 SVGAGI (reference sequence). V shed 2 bases and J 0 bases; nucleotides not matched to a gene: 3. The CDR3 loop spans 16 amino acids.

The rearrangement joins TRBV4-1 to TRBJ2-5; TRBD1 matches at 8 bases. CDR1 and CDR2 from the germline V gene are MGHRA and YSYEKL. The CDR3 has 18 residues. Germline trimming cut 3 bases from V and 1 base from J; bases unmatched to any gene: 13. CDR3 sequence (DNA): TGCGCCAGCAGCCAGGGGATTGGACAGGGTGGGGGCCAAGAGACCCAGTACTTC. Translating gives CASSQGIGQGGGQETQYF.

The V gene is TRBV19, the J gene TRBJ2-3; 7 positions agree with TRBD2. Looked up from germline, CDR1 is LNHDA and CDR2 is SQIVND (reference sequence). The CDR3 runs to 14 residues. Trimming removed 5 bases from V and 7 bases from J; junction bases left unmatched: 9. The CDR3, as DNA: TGTGCCAGTAGTGGACCCGGGAGGAGGAATACGCAGTATTTT. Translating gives CASSGPGRRNTQYF.

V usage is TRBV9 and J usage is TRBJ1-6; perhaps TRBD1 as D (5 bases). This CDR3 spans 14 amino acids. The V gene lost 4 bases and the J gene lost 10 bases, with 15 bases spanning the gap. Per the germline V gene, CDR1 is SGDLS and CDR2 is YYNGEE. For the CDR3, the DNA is TGTGCCAGCAGCCCGGGGACTTGGGGGTCACCCCTCCACTTT. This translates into CASSPGTWGSPLHF. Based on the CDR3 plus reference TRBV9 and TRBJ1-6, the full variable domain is DSGVTQTPKHLITATGQRVTLRCSPRSGDLSVYWYQQSLDQGLQFLIQYYNGEERAKGNILERFSAQQFPDLHSELNLSSLELGDSALYFCASSPGTWGSPLHFGNGTRLTVT.

The CDR3 DNA reads as TGTGCCAGCAGCCGGGACACCCCGGAGCAGTACTTC. Encoded protein: CASSRDTPEQYF. The V gene is TRBV25-1, the J gene TRBJ2-7; the D gene is possibly TRBD1 (6 bases). Looked up from germline, CDR1 is MGHDK and CDR2 is SYGVNS. The CDR3 has 12 residues. V was shortened by 6 bases and J by 7 bases, with 13 bases between the two germline ends.

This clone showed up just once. CDR3 sequence: CASSIWRYGYTF. CDR3 coding DNA: TGTGCCAGTAGTATTTGGAGATATGGCTACACCTTC. This rearrangement joins TRBV19 to TRBJ1-2, with D uncertain. The V gene's germline CDR1 is LNHDA and CDR2 SQIVND (reference sequence). CDR3 length equals 12 residues. The ends were cut back, 3 bases at V and 5 bases at J, with 7 bases in the middle. Based on the CDR3 plus reference TRBV19 and TRBJ1-2, the full variable domain is DGGITQSPKYLFRKEGQNVTLSCEQNLNHDAMYWYRQDPGQGLRLIYYSQIVNDFQKGDIAEGYSVSREKKESFPLTVTSAQKNPTAFYLCASSIWRYGYTFGSGTRLTVV.

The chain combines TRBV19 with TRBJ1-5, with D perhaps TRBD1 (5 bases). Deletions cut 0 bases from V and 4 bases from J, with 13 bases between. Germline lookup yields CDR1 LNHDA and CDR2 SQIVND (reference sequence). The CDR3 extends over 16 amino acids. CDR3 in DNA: TGTGCCAGTAGTATAGATGGATCGGGGGGTAATCAGCCCCAGCATTTT. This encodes CASSIDGSGGNQPQHF.